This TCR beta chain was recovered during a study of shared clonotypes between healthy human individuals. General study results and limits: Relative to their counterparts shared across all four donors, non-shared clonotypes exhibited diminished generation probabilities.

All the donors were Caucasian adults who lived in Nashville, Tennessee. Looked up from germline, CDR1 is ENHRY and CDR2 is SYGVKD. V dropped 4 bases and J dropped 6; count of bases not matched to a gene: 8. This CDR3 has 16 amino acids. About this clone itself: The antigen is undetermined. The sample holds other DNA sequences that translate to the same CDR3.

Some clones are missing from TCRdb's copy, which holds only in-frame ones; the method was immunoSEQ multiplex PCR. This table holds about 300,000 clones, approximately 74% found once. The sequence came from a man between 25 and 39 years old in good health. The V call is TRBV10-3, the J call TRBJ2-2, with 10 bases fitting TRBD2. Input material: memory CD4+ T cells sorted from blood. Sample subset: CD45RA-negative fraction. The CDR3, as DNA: TGTGCCATCAGTGGGACTCTAGCGGGAGCGGCCGGGGAGCTGTTTTTT. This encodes CAISGTLAGAAGELFF.